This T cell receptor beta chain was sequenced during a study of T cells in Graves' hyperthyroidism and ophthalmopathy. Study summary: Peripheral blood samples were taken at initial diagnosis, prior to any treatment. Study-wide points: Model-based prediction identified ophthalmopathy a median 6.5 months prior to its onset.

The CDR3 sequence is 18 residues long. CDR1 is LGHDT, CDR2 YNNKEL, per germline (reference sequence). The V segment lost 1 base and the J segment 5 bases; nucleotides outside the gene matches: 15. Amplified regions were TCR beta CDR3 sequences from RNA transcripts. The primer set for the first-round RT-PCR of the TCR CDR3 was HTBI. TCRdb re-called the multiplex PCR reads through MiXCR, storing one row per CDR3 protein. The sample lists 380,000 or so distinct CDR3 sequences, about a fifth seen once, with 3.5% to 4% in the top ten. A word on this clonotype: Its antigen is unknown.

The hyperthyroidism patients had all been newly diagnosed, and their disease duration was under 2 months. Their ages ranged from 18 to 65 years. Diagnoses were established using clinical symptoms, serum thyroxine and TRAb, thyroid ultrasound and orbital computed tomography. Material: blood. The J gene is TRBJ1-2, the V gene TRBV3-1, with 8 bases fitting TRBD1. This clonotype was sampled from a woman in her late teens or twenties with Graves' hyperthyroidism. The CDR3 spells CASSQGWEPGTGVYGYTF. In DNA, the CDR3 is TGTGCCAGCAGCCAAGGCTGGGAGCCGGGGACAGGAGTTTATGGCTACACCTTC.